This TCR beta chain was observed in a study of blood T cell repertoires in COVID-19. Study-level information: COVID-19 samples collected from the United States, Italy and Spain covered acute and convalescent phases. T cells, B-cell-depleted T cells, or PBMCs supplied cDNA or gDNA.

As handled by the study authors: Counts of nucleated cells, estimated from reference gene primer amplification, were obtained. Assay: immunoSEQ multiplex PCR; the TCRdb copy retains only in-frame clones and omits some. V, J and clone size are taken as reported in that table, and D and trimming were inferred from the DNA itself. Here the sample spans 40,000 to 55,000 clones, approximately 86% being singletons. The receptor comes from a woman aged 80 or over with acute or convalescent COVID-19. Sequencing was done on a sample of peripheral blood.

The CDR3 nucleotides are TGTGCCAGCAGCTTGGGGGCCCCTGCAGGTGAGCAGTTCTTC. Translating gives CASSLGAPAGEQFF. This chain uses TRBV13 with TRBJ2-1, with a possible D match to TRBD1 (6 bases). This CDR3 contains 14 residues. The V and J ends lost 3 bases and 9 bases respectively, with 15 bases between them. The germline V gene has CDR1 PRHDT and CDR2 FYEKMQ (reference sequence).